This entry features one TCR beta chain sequence. The antigen remains undetermined. V lost 0 bases and J 1 base, leaving 15 bases between the germline ends. The CDR3 totals 17 residues. CDR1 and CDR2 (germline): MGHRA, YSYEKL. These data come from a study of T-cell memory formation after mild COVID-19. Study-wide results and caveats: Second-wave clones that peaked on day 37 lacked confirmed SARS-CoV-2 specificity. Contracting clones from day 15 to 85 had balanced CD4/CD8; later expanders favoured CD4+.

TCRdb re-derived calls from the 5' RACE reads in MiXCR, one entry per CDR3 protein. The sample contains some 46,000 distinct CDR3 sequences, roughly 7.2% of which appear only once. This receptor was identified in an adult who had mild COVID-19 (a few samples of this study predate the infection). Cell type and time point are not known. The J gene is TRBJ1-1, the V gene TRBV4-1, with D possibly TRBD1 on 5 matching bases. Sequenced input: PBMCs or a T cell subset sorted from them (not recorded which). The CDR3 region is CASSQDRLRRENTEAFF. The CDR3 DNA reads TGCGCCAGCAGCCAAGATCGGCTTCGCAGGGAGAACACTGAAGCTTTCTTT.